Below are 12 T cell receptor beta chains sequenced from a single sample in a study of blood T cell repertoires in COVID-19. Clones were read by immunoSEQ multiplex PCR, and TCRdb kept only the in-frame ones, dropping some. This table holds 130,000 or so clones, approximately 80% found once. The sequencing input was peripheral blood. These receptor sequences come from a man aged 50-60 years with acute or convalescent COVID-19.

J is TRBJ1-2 and V is TRBV6-5; maybe TRBD1 (5 bases). This CDR3 spans 15 amino acids. V shed 7 bases and J shed 4 bases, with 19 bases lying between them. Germline CDR1 MNHEY, CDR2 SVGAGI. This CDR3 is CASTTGLPSGYGYTF. The CDR3 DNA follows: TGTGCCAGCACCACAGGCCTCCCCTCGGGCTATGGCTACACCTTC.

The chain carries TRBV14 and TRBJ2-1, with D maybe TRBD2 (5 bases). The germline V gene encodes CDR1 SGHDN and CDR2 FVKESK. This CDR3 is built from 15 residues. Trimming stripped 1 base from V and 4 bases from J, with 11 bases between. The CDR3: CASSQGLSGYNEQFF. In DNA form, the CDR3 reads TGTGCCAGCAGCCAAGGATTGTCGGGATACAATGAGCAGTTCTTC.

The chain carries TRBV25-1 and TRBJ1-3, with 7 bases aligning to TRBD1. CDR1 is MGHDK, CDR2 SYGVNS, per germline. This CDR3 contains 15 residues. The trim removed 4 bases at V and 0 bases at J, leaving 3 bases unmatched. The CDR3 nucleotides read TGTGCCAGCAGTGCCACAGGGGTCTCTGGAAACACCATATATTTT. Protein sequence: CASSATGVSGNTIYF. The entire variable domain, with the rest obtained from reference TRBV25-1 and TRBJ1-3, is as follows: EADIYQTPRYLVIGTGKKITLECSQTMGHDKMYWYQQDPGMELHLIHYSYGVNSTEKGDLSSESTVSRIRTEHFPLTLESARPSHTSQYLCASSATGVSGNTIYFGEGSWLTVV.

This sequence joins TRBV7-2 and TRBJ1-1; D possibly corresponds to TRBD1 (5 bases). The V end lost 8 bases, the J end lost 1 base, and 11 bases lay between the germline ends. The CDR3 is 13 amino acids. CDR1 is SGHTA, CDR2 FQGNSA, per germline. The CDR3 DNA follows: TGTGCCAGCGGAGCCGACAGGAACACTGAAGCTTTCTTT. This codes for CASGADRNTEAFF.

This chain connects TRBV10-1 to TRBJ1-2; D call uncertain. The germline CDR1 and CDR2 sequences are WNHNN and SYGVQD (reference sequence). V was pared by 0 bases and J by 4 bases, with 6 bases between. The CDR3 has 13 residues. In nucleotides, the CDR3 is TGCGCCAGCAGTGAGTCCGGTGGCTATGGCTACACCTTC. Translating it yields CASSESGGYGYTF.

The rearrangement links TRBV7-8 to TRBJ1-5; D perhaps matches TRBD1 (6 bases). The CDR3 loop spans 17 amino acids. The V gene's germline CDR1 is SGHVS and CDR2 FQNEAQ. V gave up 5 bases and J gave up 0 bases, with 17 bases separating them. The CDR3 reads CASSGYRAGYSNQPQHF. Written as DNA, the CDR3 is TGTGCCAGCAGCGGTTACAGGGCGGGCTATAGCAATCAGCCCCAGCATTTT.

The genes are TRBV2 and TRBJ1-1; D is possibly TRBD1 (5 bases). Per the germline V gene, CDR1 is SNHLY and CDR2 is FYNNEI. With 7 bases removed from V and 3 bases from J, the gap between germline ends came to 18 bases. This CDR3 spans 15 amino acids. The CDR3 bases are TGTGCCAGCACCCTCGAGGAGGGGATCGACACTGAAGCTTTCTTT. The encoded protein is CASTLEEGIDTEAFF.

V is TRBV5-1 and J is TRBJ1-1, with a tentative D call TRBD1 (5 bases). CDR3 length equals 14 residues. V lost 0 bases, J lost 3 bases, and 9 bases lay in between. In germline, CDR1 is SGHRS, CDR2 YFSETQ. CDR3 amino acids: CASSLDGGYTEAFF. For the CDR3, the DNA is TGCGCCAGCAGCTTGGACGGGGGTTACACTGAAGCTTTCTTT.

The chain uses TRBV15 and TRBJ1-2; D gene ambiguous. Trimming cost V 5 bases and J 0 bases, with 7 bases left between them. CDR3 size: 13 residues. Germline V gene lookup returns CDR1 LNHNV and CDR2 YYDKDF (reference sequence). The CDR3 sequence: CATSGRSNYGYTF. The CDR3 DNA sequence: TGTGCCACCAGCGGCAGGTCTAACTATGGCTACACCTTC.

V is TRBV20-1 and J is TRBJ2-3; 9 bases are shared with TRBD2. Germline CDR1 and CDR2: DFQATT and SNEGSKA (reference sequence). This CDR3 is 17 amino acids long. V was pared by 3 bases and J by 2 bases, with 12 bases of the junction left unmatched. The CDR3 nucleotides are TGCAGTGCTAGTGAAGGTGGCGCGGGGGGGCTCACAGATACGCAGTATTTT. The encoded protein is CSASEGGAGGLTDTQYF.

The chain couples TRBV7-2 to TRBJ1-6; D not resolved. CDR1 is SGHTA, CDR2 FQGNSA, per germline. This CDR3 contains 14 residues. V shed 3 bases and J shed 8 bases, with 11 bases lying between them. The CDR3: CASSLEGGYSPLHF. For the CDR3, the DNA is TGTGCCAGCAGCTTGGAAGGAGGTTATTCACCCCTCCACTTT.

This clone was seen once. The gene calls are TRBV6-1 and TRBJ1-1; the D is unclear. Per germline, CDR1 MNHNS and CDR2 SASEGT. CDR3 length equals 13 residues. V was cut by 1 base and J by 5 bases, with 8 bases left in between. Here the CDR3 DNA reads TGTGCCAGCAGTGAAGAGGGAGGAACTGAAGCTTTCTTT. It yields the protein CASSEEGGTEAFF.